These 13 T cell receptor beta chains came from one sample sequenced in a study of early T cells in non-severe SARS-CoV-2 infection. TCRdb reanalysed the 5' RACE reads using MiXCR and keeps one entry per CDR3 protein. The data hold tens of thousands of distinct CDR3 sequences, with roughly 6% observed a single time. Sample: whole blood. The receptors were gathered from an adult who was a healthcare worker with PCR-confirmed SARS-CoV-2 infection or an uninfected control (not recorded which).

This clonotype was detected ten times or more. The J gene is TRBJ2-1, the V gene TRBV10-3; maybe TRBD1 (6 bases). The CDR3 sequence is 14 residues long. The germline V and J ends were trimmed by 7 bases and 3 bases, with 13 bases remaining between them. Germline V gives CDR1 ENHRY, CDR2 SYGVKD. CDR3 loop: CAITEGEDYNEQFF. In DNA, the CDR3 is TGTGCCATCACCGAGGGGGAAGACTACAATGAGCAGTTCTTC.

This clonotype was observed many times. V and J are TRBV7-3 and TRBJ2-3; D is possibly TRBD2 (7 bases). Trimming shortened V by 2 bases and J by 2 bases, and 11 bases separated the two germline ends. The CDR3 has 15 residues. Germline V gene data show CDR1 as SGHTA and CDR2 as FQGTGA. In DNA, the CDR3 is TGTGCCAGCAGCTTAGCGGGGGCCTCCACAGATACGCAGTATTTT. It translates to CASSLAGASTDTQYF.

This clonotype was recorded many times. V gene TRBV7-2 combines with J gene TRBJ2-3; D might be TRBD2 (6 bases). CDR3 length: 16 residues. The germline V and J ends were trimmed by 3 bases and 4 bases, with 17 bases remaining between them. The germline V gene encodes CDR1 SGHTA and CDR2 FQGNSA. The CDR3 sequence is CASSFGGTGWADTQYF. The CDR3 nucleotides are TGTGCCAGCAGCTTTGGCGGGACGGGATGGGCAGATACGCAGTATTTT.

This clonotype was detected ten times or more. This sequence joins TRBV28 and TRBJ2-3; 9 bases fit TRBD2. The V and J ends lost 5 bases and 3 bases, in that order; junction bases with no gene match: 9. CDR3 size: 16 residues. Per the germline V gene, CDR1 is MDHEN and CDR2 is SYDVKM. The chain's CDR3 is CASSLIAGVGTDTQYF. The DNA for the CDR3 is TGTGCCAGCAGTCTGATAGCGGGAGTAGGGACAGATACGCAGTATTTT.

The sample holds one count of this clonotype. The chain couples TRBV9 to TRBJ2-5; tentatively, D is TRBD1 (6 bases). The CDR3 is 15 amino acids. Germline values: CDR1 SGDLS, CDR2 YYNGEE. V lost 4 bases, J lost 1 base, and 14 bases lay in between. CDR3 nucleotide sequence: TGTGCCAGCAGCCCAGGGGCAACAAGCCAAGAGACCCAGTACTTC. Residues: CASSPGATSQETQYF. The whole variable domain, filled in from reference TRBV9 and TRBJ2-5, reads DSGVTQTPKHLITATGQRVTLRCSPRSGDLSVYWYQQSLDQGLQFLIQYYNGEERAKGNILERFSAQQFPDLHSELNLSSLELGDSALYFCASSPGATSQETQYFGPGTRLLVL.

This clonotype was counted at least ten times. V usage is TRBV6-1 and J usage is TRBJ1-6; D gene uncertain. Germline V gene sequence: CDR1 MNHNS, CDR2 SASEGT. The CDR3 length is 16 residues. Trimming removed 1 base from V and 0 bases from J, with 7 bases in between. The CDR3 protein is CASSEEVDSYNSPLHF. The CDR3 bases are TGTGCCAGCAGTGAAGAGGTGGACTCCTATAATTCACCCCTCCACTTT.

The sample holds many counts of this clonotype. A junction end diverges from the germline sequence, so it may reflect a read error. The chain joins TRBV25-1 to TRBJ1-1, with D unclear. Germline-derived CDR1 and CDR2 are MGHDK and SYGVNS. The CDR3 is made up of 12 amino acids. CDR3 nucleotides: TGTGCCAGCAGTGATGACGACCCGCGTTGGGTCTTT. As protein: CASSDDDPRWVF.

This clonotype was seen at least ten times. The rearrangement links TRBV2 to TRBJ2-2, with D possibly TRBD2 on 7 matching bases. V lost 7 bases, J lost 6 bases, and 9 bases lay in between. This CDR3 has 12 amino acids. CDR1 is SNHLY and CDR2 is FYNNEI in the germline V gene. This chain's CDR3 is CASKGGAGELFF. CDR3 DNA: TGTGCCAGCAAGGGGGGGGCCGGGGAGCTGTTTTTT.

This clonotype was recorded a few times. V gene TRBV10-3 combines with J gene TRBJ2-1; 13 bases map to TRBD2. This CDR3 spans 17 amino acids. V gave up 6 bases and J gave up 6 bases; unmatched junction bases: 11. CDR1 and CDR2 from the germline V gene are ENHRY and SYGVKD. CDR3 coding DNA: TGTGCCATCAGGGACCCGCGGACTAGCGGGAGTAGCAATGAGCAGTTCTTC. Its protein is CAIRDPRTSGSSNEQFF.

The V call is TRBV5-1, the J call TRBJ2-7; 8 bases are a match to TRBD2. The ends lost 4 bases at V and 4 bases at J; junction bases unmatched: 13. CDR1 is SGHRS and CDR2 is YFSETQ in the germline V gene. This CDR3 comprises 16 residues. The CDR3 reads CASSPMSQRERYEQYF. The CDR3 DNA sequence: TGCGCCAGCAGCCCGATGAGCCAGCGGGAGAGATACGAGCAGTACTTC.

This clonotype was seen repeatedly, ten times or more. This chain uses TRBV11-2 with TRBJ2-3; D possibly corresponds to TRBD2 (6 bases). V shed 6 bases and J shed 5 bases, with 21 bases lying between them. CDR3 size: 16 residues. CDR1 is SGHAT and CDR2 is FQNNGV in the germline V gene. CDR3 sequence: CASSWGAGLGLDTQYF. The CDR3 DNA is TGTGCCAGCAGTTGGGGAGCGGGCCTTGGACTAGATACGCAGTATTTT.

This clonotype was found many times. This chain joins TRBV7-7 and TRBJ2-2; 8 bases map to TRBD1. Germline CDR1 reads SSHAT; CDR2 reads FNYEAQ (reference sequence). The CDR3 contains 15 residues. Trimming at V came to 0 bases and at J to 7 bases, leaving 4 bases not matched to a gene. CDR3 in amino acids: CASSLAQGAIGELFF. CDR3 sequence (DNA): TGTGCCAGCAGCTTAGCCCAGGGGGCAATCGGGGAGCTGTTTTTT.

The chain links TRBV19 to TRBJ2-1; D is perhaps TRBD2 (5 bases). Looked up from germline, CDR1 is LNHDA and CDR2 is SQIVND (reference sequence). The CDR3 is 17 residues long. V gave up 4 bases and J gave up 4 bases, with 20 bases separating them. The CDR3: CASSKDRVARKYNEQFF. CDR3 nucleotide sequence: TGTGCCAGTAGTAAGGATCGGGTAGCGCGGAAATACAATGAGCAGTTCTTC.